This T cell receptor beta chain was captured in a study of B cell selection in AIRE deficiency. Study-level findings and limits: Around 30% of healthy-shared Treg sequences were found among patient Tconv cells. AIRE-deficient Tconv and Treg repertoires matched healthy donors in TCRBV, CDR3 length, diversity.

Per the study methods: Patients' Tregs yielded some 5.6x10^4 distinct TCRbeta sequences; donors' 9.56x10^4. The method was immunoSEQ multiplex PCR; TCRdb's version includes in-frame clones alone and lacks a portion of them. V and J calls and clone size are as listed in that table; D and trimming were resolved from the DNA. There are 12,000 to 15,000 clones in the sample; approximately 94% occur only once, and about 0.95% lies in the top ten. Regulatory T cells were sorted as CD4+CD25hiCD127low/negative. On this clone: Its antigen is currently unknown.

The sequenced sample was Tregs sorted from PBMCs. This TCR was sampled from a human donor with AIRE deficiency.

Here the CDR3 DNA reads TGTGCCAGCAGTGAAGCGGGGGGCTCCTACAATGAGCAGTTCTTC. This gives the protein CASSEAGGSYNEQFF. The V call is TRBV2, the J call TRBJ2-1; tentative D call: TRBD2 (6 bases). The CDR3 is made up of 15 amino acids. V dropped 0 bases and J dropped 0 bases, with 6 bases sitting between them. CDR1 SNHLY and CDR2 FYNNEI come from the germline V gene.